The 31 T cell receptor beta chains presented below share a single source sample, sequenced in a study of blood T cell repertoires in COVID-19. Produced via immunoSEQ multiplex PCR; TCRdb's table is partial and in-frame only. In the table there are hundreds of thousands of clones, about 90% of which are singletons. Material for sequencing was peripheral blood. All receptors derive from a woman between 55 and 75 years old with COVID-19, enrolled during active disease.

V and J are TRBV10-1 and TRBJ2-1; 11 positions match TRBD1. The CDR3 extends over 16 amino acids. CDR1 is WNHNN and CDR2 is SYGVQD in the germline V gene (reference sequence). Germline trimming cut 6 bases from V and 7 bases from J; bases unmatched to any gene: 11. The CDR3 DNA reads as TGCGCCAGCAGCCCACGACGGGACAGGGGGATGAATGAGCAGTTCTTC. Its protein is CASSPRRDRGMNEQFF.

CDR3 DNA: TGTGCCATCAGTGGACAGGGAATAGGTCAGCCCCAGCATTTT. It is translated as CAISGQGIGQPQHF. V and J are TRBV10-3 and TRBJ1-5, with TRBD1 identical over 7 bases. The CDR3 has 14 amino acids. Germline lookup yields CDR1 ENHRY and CDR2 SYGVKD. The V gene end was trimmed by 4 bases and the J gene end by 6 bases; junction bases not matched to a gene: 6.

The V and J genes are TRBV5-1 and TRBJ2-1, with D maybe TRBD1 (6 bases). Trimming took off 0 bases at V and 7 bases at J, with 11 bases between the two ends. Per germline, CDR1 SGHRS and CDR2 YFSETQ. This CDR3 spans 14 amino acids. CDR3 sequence (DNA): TGCGCCAGCAGCTTGGTGTCGACAGGTAATGAGCAGTTCTTC. Protein: CASSLVSTGNEQFF. Supplemented by reference TRBV5-1 and TRBJ2-1, the full variable domain reads KAGVTQTPRYLIKTRGQQVTLSCSPISGHRSVSWYQQTPGQGLQFLFEYFSETQRNKGNFPGRFSGRQFSNSRSEMNVSTLELGDSALYLCASSLVSTGNEQFFGPGTRLTVL.

V usage is TRBV9 and J usage is TRBJ2-7; 9 bases map to TRBD2. CDR1 is SGDLS, CDR2 YYNGEE, per germline. The CDR3 contains 15 residues. Unmatched junction bases numbered 9, after V lost 3 bases and J lost 5 bases. CDR3 DNA sequence: TGTGCCAGCAGCGCGACCGGGACTAGCACCGACGAGCAGTACTTC. It encodes CASSATGTSTDEQYF.

The rearrangement links TRBV4-2 to TRBJ2-3, with 12 bases aligning to TRBD2. The trim removed 3 bases at V and 8 bases at J, leaving 6 bases unmatched. CDR3 length equals 15 residues. The V gene's germline CDR1 is LGHNA and CDR2 YNFKEQ. CDR3 nucleotides: TGTGCCAGCAGCCAGCTAGCGGGGGGGCCAGGTACGCAGTATTTT. Translated, it gives CASSQLAGGPGTQYF.

This clone has a handful of counts. The chain is built from TRBV11-2 and TRBJ1-3, with no clear D. The CDR3 sequence is 16 residues long. CDR1 is SGHAT and CDR2 is FQNNGV in the germline V gene. V lost 1 base to trimming and J lost 0 bases, with 10 bases between them. The CDR3 DNA reads TGTGCCAGCAGCTTAGCTGGCCACCCCTCTGGAAACACCATATATTTT. Translating it yields CASSLAGHPSGNTIYF.

J is TRBJ2-5 and V is TRBV24-1, with D perhaps matching TRBD1 (5 bases). CDR3 length: 14 amino acids. Per the germline V gene, CDR1 is KGHDR and CDR2 is SFDVKD. V was cut by 1 base and J by 3 bases, with 8 bases left in between. CDR3 nucleotides: TGTGCCACCAGTGATTTAAGGGGTGAAGAGACCCAGTACTTC. Amino acids: CATSDLRGEETQYF.

This CDR3 reads CASSFREREKLFF. CDR3 in DNA: TGTGCCAGCAGCTTCCGGGAGCGAGAAAAACTGTTTTTT. The chain employs TRBV9 and TRBJ1-4, with D hard to call. Germline CDR1 SGDLS, CDR2 YYNGEE. V was cut by 4 bases and J by 8 bases, with 12 bases left in between. The CDR3 totals 13 residues.

The genes are TRBV6-1 and TRBJ1-5; D may be TRBD1 (5 bases). Germline V gives CDR1 MNHNS, CDR2 SASEGT. The CDR3 runs 12 residues. Trimming cost V 3 bases and J 6 bases, with 6 bases left between them. Here the CDR3 DNA reads TGTGCCAGCAGTGACAGGGTTCAGCCCCAGCATTTT. It yields the protein CASSDRVQPQHF.

V and J are TRBV11-3 and TRBJ2-6, with D possibly matching TRBD1 (6 bases). V lost 1 base to trimming and J lost 0 bases, with 10 bases between them. The CDR3 extends over 17 amino acids. Germline CDR1 is SGHNT and CDR2 is YENEEA. In DNA form, the CDR3 reads TGTGCCAGCAGCTTAGCGGGACACCTCTCTGGGGCCAACGTCCTGACTTTC. Residues: CASSLAGHLSGANVLTF.

As regards this clone: The same CDR3 can be traced to other DNA sequences in this sample. The J gene is TRBJ2-7, the V gene TRBV6-6, with TRBD1 matching over 8 bases. The CDR3 is 14 amino acids. Germline V gene data show CDR1 as MNHNY and CDR2 as SVGAGI (reference sequence). Unmatched junction bases numbered 2, after V lost 2 bases and J lost 2 bases. CDR3 protein: CASSYGQGTYEQYF. The CDR3 coding sequence is TGTGCCAGCAGTTACGGACAGGGTACCTACGAGCAGTACTTC.

This clone was observed a single time. The V and J genes are TRBV5-4 and TRBJ2-2, with TRBD2 identical over 9 bases. J was trimmed by 2 bases and V by 3 bases; bases with no gene match: 5. In germline, CDR1 is SGHNT, CDR2 YYREEE (reference sequence). The CDR3 has 16 amino acids. The DNA for the CDR3 is TGTGCCAGCAGCTACGGACTAGCGTCAAACACCGGGGAGCTGTTTTTT. This gives the protein CASSYGLASNTGELFF.

The V and J genes are TRBV18 and TRBJ1-6, with D perhaps TRBD1 (6 bases). Germline V CDR1 and CDR2: KGHSH, LQKENI. V dropped 3 bases and J dropped 5 bases, with 11 bases sitting between them. The CDR3 is 15 residues long. The DNA of the CDR3 is TGTGCCAGCTCACCCAGACAGGCAGATAATTCACCCCTCCACTTT. It specifies CASSPRQADNSPLHF.

The chain carries TRBV21-1 and TRBJ1-2; the D call TRBD1 from the table was never checked on the DNA. TRBV21-1 is flagged as a pseudogene. The CDR3 extends over 13 amino acids. DNA for the CDR3: TGTGCCAGCAGCAGGGACAGTTCCGGTGGCTACACCTTC. This translates into CASSRDSSGGYTF.

The V and J genes are TRBV9 and TRBJ2-2; D perhaps matches TRBD2 (6 bases). Trimming took off 4 bases at V and 1 base at J, with 11 bases between the two ends. This CDR3 has 15 amino acids. Germline V lookup: CDR1 SGDLS, CDR2 YYNGEE. The CDR3 spells CASSPPGVNTGELFF. The CDR3 DNA follows: TGTGCCAGCAGCCCCCCGGGGGTGAACACCGGGGAGCTGTTTTTT.

This clone was seen once. The chain has TRBV30 and TRBJ1-2; D ambiguous. The CDR3 loop spans 13 amino acids. V shed 5 bases and J shed 4 bases, with 14 bases lying between them. In germline, CDR1 is GTSNPN, CDR2 SVGIG (reference sequence). DNA for the CDR3: TGTGCCTGGGACGGCGAGACAATCTATGGCTACACCTTC. It translates to CAWDGETIYGYTF. Full variable domain (remainder filled in from reference TRBV30 and TRBJ1-2): SQTIHQWPATLVQPVGSPLSLECTVEGTSNPNLYWYRQAAGRGLQLLFYSVGIGQISSEVPQNLSASRPQDRQFILSSKKLLLSDSGFYLCAWDGETIYGYTFGSGTRLTVV.

The chain uses TRBV27 and TRBJ1-1, with D tentatively TRBD1 (5 bases). CDR1 is MNHEY and CDR2 is SMNVEV in the germline V gene (reference sequence). V was pared by 2 bases and J by 4 bases, with 8 bases between. The CDR3 has 13 residues. This CDR3 is CASSLSQGTEAFF. CDR3 DNA: TGTGCCAGCAGTTTAAGCCAGGGCACTGAAGCTTTCTTT.

This sequence joins TRBV2 and TRBJ2-3, with 9 bases fitting TRBD2. This CDR3 has 17 amino acids. Germline CDR1 reads SNHLY; CDR2 reads FYNNEI. V trimming: 1 base; J trimming: 5 bases; junction bases outside the gene matches: 10. As DNA, the CDR3 is TGTGCCAGCAGTGAAGAATCTGGGCTAGCGGGGCTAGATACGCAGTATTTT. This sequence encodes CASSEESGLAGLDTQYF.

The chain couples TRBV24-1 to TRBJ1-1; a weak D match, TRBD1 (6 bases). V gave up 4 bases and J gave up 8 bases, with 19 bases separating them. Germline V lookup: CDR1 KGHDR, CDR2 SFDVKD. The length of the CDR3 is 15 residues. The CDR3 DNA reads as TGTGCCACCAGTGACTACAGGGCCCGGAACTTCGAAGCTTTCTTT. It translates to CATSDYRARNFEAFF.

A note on this clone: In the same sample, other DNA sequences code for this CDR3. The CDR3 DNA is TGCGCCAGCAGCTTACAGGGGGCAGGACAGCCCCAGCATTTT. Protein sequence: CASSLQGAGQPQHF. The chain uses TRBV5-1 and TRBJ1-5, with 9 bases lining up with TRBD1. Trimming took 2 bases from V and 7 from J; bases not matched to a gene: 4. Germline CDR1 reads SGHRS; CDR2 reads YFSETQ. CDR3 length: 14 residues.

The chain has TRBV7-2 and TRBJ1-6; 8 bases agree with TRBD1. Germline CDR1 is SGHTA and CDR2 is FQGNSA. The CDR3 totals 15 residues. V lost 5 bases, J lost 2 bases, and 2 bases stayed unmatched. The CDR3 protein is CASSLQGAYNSPLHF. Written as DNA, the CDR3 is TGTGCCAGCAGCCTACAGGGGGCCTATAATTCACCCCTCCACTTT.

V and J are TRBV9 and TRBJ2-5, with TRBD2 matching over 12 bases. With V trimmed by 0 bases and J by 1 base, 7 bases remained unmatched. This CDR3 spans 18 amino acids. Germline V gene sequence: CDR1 SGDLS, CDR2 YYNGEE. For the CDR3, the DNA is TGTGCCAGCAGCGTAGGTGGACTAGCGGGGATATCCCAAGAGACCCAGTACTTC. Protein: CASSVGGLAGISQETQYF.

The chain combines TRBV3-1 (or the pseudogene TRBV3-2) with TRBJ1-6, with D tentatively TRBD1 (6 bases). Looked up from germline, CDR1 is LGHDT and CDR2 is YNNKEL (reference sequence). This CDR3 spans 16 amino acids. Trimming removed 4 bases at V and 8 bases at J, with 18 bases between. The CDR3 sequence is CASSPAQGGGDSPLHF. The CDR3 coding sequence is TGTGCCAGCAGCCCCGCACAAGGCGGGGGCGATTCACCCCTCCACTTT.

V gene TRBV6-6 combines with J gene TRBJ1-5; the match to TRBD1 covers 9 bases. This CDR3 has 15 amino acids. In germline, CDR1 is MNHNY, CDR2 SVGAGI (reference sequence). V dropped 5 bases and J dropped 4; count of bases not matched to a gene: 6. The CDR3 loop is CASSPDRGWNQPQHF. The CDR3 nucleotides read TGTGCCAGCAGTCCCGACAGGGGGTGGAATCAGCCCCAGCATTTT.

This clone has just a few counts. The chain is built from TRBV5-6 and TRBJ1-6; D remains ambiguous. Germline V gives CDR1 SGHDT, CDR2 YYEEEE. Between the trimmed V and J ends, which lost 4 bases and 5 bases, there was a span of 4 bases. There are 12 residues in the CDR3. The CDR3 loop is CASSLDNSPLHF. Written as DNA, the CDR3 is TGTGCCAGCAGCCTAGATAATTCACCCCTCCACTTT.

This rearrangement joins TRBV11-2 to TRBJ1-1; D perhaps matches TRBD1 (5 bases). The germline gives CDR1 SGHAT, CDR2 FQNNGV. Deletions cut 10 bases from V and 3 bases from J, with 12 bases between. The CDR3 is 12 residues long. Written as DNA, the CDR3 is TGTGCCACCGACGGACATCACACTGAAGCTTTCTTT. This gives the protein CATDGHHTEAFF.

The chain couples TRBV4-1 to TRBJ1-5; perhaps TRBD1 as D (5 bases). The CDR3 consists of 14 residues. Germline loops: CDR1 MGHRA, CDR2 YSYEKL. V shed 3 bases and J shed 5 bases, with 11 bases lying between them. CDR3 DNA: TGCGCCAGCAGCCAGGTCGCGGGGGATCAGCCCCAGCATTTT. Translation: CASSQVAGDQPQHF.

The CDR3 spells CASSLTGVGYSPLHF. The CDR3, as DNA: TGTGCCAGCAGCCTCACAGGGGTTGGATATTCACCCCTCCACTTT. V gene TRBV3-1 (or the pseudogene TRBV3-2) combines with J gene TRBJ1-6, with 7 bases fitting TRBD1. V lost 4 bases and J lost 8; bases outside the gene matches: 8. Germline CDR1 is LGHDT and CDR2 is YNNKEL (reference sequence). The CDR3 consists of 15 residues.

The V and J genes are TRBV5-1 and TRBJ1-1, with TRBD1 identical over 7 bases. Trimming removed 4 bases from V and 6 bases from J; junction bases left unmatched: 3. Germline V gene data show CDR1 as SGHRS and CDR2 as YFSETQ. There are 12 residues in the CDR3. The CDR3 DNA sequence: TGCGCCAGCAGCGTACAGGGGCCTGAAGCTTTCTTT. Translated, it gives CASSVQGPEAFF. Complete variable domain (other parts from reference TRBV5-1 and TRBJ1-1): KAGVTQTPRYLIKTRGQQVTLSCSPISGHRSVSWYQQTPGQGLQFLFEYFSETQRNKGNFPGRFSGRQFSNSRSEMNVSTLELGDSALYLCASSVQGPEAFFGQGTRLTVV.

The gene calls are TRBV2 and TRBJ2-2; TRBD2 matches 8 bases. The J segment lost 6 bases and the V segment lost 6 bases, leaving 9 bases of the junction unmatched. CDR1 and CDR2 (germline): SNHLY, FYNNEI. This CDR3 is built from 15 residues. The CDR3 sequence: CASSPPGGRAGELFF. Here the CDR3 DNA reads TGTGCCAGCAGCCCCCCGGGGGGGCGGGCCGGGGAGCTGTTTTTT.

V gene TRBV9 combines with J gene TRBJ2-1; TRBD1 matches at 9 bases. CDR1 SGDLS and CDR2 YYNGEE come from the germline V gene. The CDR3 has 16 residues. The V segment lost 2 bases and the J segment 6 bases; nucleotides outside the gene matches: 9. CDR3 in DNA: TGTGCCAGCAGCGTCCCGCCGGGACAGGGCATCAATGAGCAGTTCTTC. Protein: CASSVPPGQGINEQFF. The full variable domain, with the rest looked up from reference TRBV9 and TRBJ2-1, is DSGVTQTPKHLITATGQRVTLRCSPRSGDLSVYWYQQSLDQGLQFLIQYYNGEERAKGNILERFSAQQFPDLHSELNLSSLELGDSALYFCASSVPPGQGINEQFFGPGTRLTVL.